The sequence of this TCR beta chain was determined in a study of blood T cells in healthy people across ages. A second PCR of roughly 7 to 11 cycles used a sample-barcoded 5' primer and a J-beta primer mix. From the 5' RACE reads, TCRdb called clonotypes with MiXCR, one entry per CDR3 protein. This table holds some 1.5 million distinct CDR3 sequences, over 25% found once. The CDR3 runs 16 residues. With 6 bases removed from V and 0 bases from J, the gap between germline ends came to 17 bases. In germline, CDR1 is MNHEY, CDR2 SMNVEV (reference sequence). Study findings and constraints: Roughly linear age-related decline in beta diversity appeared, significant by age around 38.

With regard to this clonotype: What it binds is unknown.

This clonotype originated in a young woman in good health. Material for sequencing was blood. The V gene is TRBV27, the J gene TRBJ1-2; the D is unclear. The CDR3 sequence is CASRHLPRGPNYGYTF. CDR3 coding DNA: TGTGCCAGCAGGCATCTTCCAAGAGGACCTAACTATGGCTACACCTTC.